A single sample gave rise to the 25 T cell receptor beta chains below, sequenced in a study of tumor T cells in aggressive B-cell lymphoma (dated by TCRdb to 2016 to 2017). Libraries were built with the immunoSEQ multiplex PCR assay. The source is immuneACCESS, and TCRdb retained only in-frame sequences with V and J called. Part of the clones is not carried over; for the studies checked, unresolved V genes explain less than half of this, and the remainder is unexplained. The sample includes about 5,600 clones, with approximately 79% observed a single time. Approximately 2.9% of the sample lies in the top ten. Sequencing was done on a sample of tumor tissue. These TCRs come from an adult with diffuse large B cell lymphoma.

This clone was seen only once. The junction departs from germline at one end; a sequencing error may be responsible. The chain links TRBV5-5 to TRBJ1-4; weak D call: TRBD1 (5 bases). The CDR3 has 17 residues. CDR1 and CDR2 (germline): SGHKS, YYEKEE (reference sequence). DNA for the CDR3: TGTGCCAGCAGCCCAGTTTACCCGACAGATTCTAATGAAAAATTGTTTTTT. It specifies CASSPVYPTDSNEKLFF. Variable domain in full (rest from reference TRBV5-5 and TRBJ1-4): DAGVTQSPTHLIKTRGQQVTLRCSPISGHKSVSWYQQVLGQGPQFIFQYYEKEERGRGNFPDRFSARQFPNYSSELNVNALLLGDSALYLCASSPVYPTDSNEKLFFGSGTQLSVL.

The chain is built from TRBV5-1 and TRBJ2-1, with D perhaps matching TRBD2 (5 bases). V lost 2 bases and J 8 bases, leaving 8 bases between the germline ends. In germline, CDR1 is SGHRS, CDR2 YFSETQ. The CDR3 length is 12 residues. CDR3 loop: CASSLPGDEQFF. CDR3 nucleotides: TGCGCCAGCAGCTTACCCGGGGATGAGCAGTTCTTC.

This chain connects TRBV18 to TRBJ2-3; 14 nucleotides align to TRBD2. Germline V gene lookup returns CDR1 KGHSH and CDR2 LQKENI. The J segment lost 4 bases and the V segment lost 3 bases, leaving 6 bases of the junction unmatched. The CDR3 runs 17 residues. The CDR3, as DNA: TGTGCCAGCTCACCGGGACTAGCGGGAGCTAAGCCAGATACGCAGTATTTT. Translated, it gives CASSPGLAGAKPDTQYF. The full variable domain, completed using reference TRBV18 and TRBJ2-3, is NAGVMQNPRHLVRRRGQEARLRCSPMKGHSHVYWYRQLPEEGLKFMVYLQKENIIDESGMPKERFSAEFPKEGPSILRIQQVVRGDSAAYFCASSPGLAGAKPDTQYFGPGTRLTVL.

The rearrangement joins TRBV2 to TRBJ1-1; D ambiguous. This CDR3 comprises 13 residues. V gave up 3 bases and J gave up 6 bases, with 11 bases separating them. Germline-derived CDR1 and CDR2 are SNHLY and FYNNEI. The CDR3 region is CASSDTGRSEAFF. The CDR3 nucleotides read TGTGCCAGCAGTGACACGGGGAGGTCTGAAGCTTTCTTT.

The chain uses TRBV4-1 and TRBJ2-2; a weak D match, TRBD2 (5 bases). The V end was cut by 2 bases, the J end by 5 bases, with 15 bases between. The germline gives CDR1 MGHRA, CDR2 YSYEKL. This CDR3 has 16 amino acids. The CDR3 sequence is CASSQPLGEGTGELFF. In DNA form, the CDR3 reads TGCGCCAGCAGCCAACCTCTAGGAGAGGGAACCGGGGAGCTGTTTTTT.

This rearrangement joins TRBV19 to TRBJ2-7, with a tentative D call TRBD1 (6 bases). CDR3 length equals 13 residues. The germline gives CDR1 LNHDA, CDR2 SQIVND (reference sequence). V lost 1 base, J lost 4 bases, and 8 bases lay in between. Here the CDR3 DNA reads TGTGCCAGTAGTATAGGGGACAAATACGAGCAGTACTTC. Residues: CASSIGDKYEQYF.

The CDR3 nucleotides read TGTGCCAGCAGCTTTCTTCGAGAGACCCAGTACTTC. Protein: CASSFLRETQYF. This sequence joins TRBV5-6 and TRBJ2-5; D not certain. Trimming took off 2 bases at V and 4 bases at J, with 6 bases between the two ends. Germline V gene sequence: CDR1 SGHDT, CDR2 YYEEEE. The CDR3 extends over 12 amino acids.

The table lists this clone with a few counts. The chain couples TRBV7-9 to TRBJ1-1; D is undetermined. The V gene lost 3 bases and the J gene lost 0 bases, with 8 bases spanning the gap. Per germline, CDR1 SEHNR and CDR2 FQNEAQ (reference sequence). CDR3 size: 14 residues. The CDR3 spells CASSLFSVNTEAFF. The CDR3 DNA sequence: TGTGCCAGCAGCTTGTTTTCAGTGAACACTGAAGCTTTCTTT.

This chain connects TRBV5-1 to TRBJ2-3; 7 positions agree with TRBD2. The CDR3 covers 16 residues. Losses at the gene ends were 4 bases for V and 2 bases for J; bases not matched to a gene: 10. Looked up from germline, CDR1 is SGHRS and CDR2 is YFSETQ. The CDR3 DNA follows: TGCGCCAGCAGCGGAGGGACTACCCAAAACACAGATACGCAGTATTTT. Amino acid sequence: CASSGGTTQNTDTQYF. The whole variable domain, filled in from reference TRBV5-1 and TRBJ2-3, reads KAGVTQTPRYLIKTRGQQVTLSCSPISGHRSVSWYQQTPGQGLQFLFEYFSETQRNKGNFPGRFSGRQFSNSRSEMNVSTLELGDSALYLCASSGGTTQNTDTQYFGPGTRLTVL.

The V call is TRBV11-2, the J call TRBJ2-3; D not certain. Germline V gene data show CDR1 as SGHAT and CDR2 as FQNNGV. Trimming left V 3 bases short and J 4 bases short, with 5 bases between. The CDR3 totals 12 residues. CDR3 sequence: CASSLRADTQYF. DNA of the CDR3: TGTGCCAGCAGCTTGAGAGCAGATACGCAGTATTTT.

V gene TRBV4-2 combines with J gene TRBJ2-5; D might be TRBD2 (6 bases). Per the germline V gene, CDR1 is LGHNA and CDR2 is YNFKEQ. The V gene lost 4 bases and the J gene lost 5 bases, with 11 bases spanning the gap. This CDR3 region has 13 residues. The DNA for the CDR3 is TGTGCCAGCAGCCCGGGAGTGGGCGAGACCCAGTACTTC. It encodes CASSPGVGETQYF.

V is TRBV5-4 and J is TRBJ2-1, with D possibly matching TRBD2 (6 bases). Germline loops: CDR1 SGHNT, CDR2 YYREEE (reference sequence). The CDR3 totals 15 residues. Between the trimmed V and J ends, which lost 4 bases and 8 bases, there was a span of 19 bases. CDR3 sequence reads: CASSGDWGELDEQFF. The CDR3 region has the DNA TGTGCCAGCAGCGGCGATTGGGGGGAGTTGGATGAGCAGTTCTTC.

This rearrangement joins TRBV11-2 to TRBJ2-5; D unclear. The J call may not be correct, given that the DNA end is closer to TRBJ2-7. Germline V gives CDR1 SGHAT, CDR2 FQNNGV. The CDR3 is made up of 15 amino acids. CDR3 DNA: TGTGCCAGCAGCCCTTATATCTCTCCCTCCTACGAGCAGTACTTC. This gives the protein CASSPYISPSYEQYF.

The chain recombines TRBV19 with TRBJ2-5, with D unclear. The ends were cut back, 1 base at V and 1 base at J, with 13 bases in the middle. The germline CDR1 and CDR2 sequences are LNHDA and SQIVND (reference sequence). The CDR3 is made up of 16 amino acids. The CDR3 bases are TGTGCCAGTAGTATAGGGGTTGCGGTTACCCAAGAGACCCAGTACTTC. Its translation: CASSIGVAVTQETQYF.

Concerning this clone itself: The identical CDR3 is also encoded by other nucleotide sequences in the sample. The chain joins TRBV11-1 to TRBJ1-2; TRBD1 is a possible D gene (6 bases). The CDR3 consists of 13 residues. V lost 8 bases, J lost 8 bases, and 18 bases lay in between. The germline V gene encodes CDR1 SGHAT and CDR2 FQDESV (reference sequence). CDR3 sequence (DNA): TGTGCCAGCGGGGGCCAAAAGTATGGAGGCTACACCTTC. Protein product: CASGGQKYGGYTF.

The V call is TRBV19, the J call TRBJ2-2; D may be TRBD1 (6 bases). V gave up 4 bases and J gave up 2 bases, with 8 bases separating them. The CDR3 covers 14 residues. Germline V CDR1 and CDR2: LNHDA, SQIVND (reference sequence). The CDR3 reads CASSRGTNTGELFF. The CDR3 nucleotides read TGTGCCAGTAGTAGGGGGACAAACACCGGGGAGCTGTTTTTT.

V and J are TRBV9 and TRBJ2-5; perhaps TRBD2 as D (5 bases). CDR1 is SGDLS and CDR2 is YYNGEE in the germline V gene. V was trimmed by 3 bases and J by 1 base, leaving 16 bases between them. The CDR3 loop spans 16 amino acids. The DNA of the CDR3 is TGTGCCAGCAGCGGGACGGGATGGGAACGCCAAGAGACCCAGTACTTC. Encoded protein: CASSGTGWERQETQYF.

The CDR3 region is CASSLRGSLDTQYF. CDR3 nucleotides: TGTGCCAGCAGTTTACGGGGGAGCCTAGATACGCAGTATTTT. The chain recombines TRBV27 with TRBJ2-3; weak D call: TRBD2 (6 bases). There are 14 residues in the CDR3. The V and J ends lost 2 bases and 5 bases respectively, with 11 bases between them. Germline values: CDR1 MNHEY, CDR2 SMNVEV (reference sequence).

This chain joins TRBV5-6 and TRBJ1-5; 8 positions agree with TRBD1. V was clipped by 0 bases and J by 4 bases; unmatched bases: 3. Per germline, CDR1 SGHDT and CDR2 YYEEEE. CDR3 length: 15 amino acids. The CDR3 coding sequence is TGTGCCAGCAGCTTGGAAACAGGGGGAAATCAGCCCCAGCATTTT. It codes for CASSLETGGNQPQHF. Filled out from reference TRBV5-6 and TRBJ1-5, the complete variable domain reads DAGVTQSPTHLIKTRGQQVTLRCSPKSGHDTVSWYQQALGQGPQFIFQYYEEEERQRGNFPDRFSGHQFPNYSSELNVNALLLGDSALYLCASSLETGGNQPQHFGDGTRLSIL.

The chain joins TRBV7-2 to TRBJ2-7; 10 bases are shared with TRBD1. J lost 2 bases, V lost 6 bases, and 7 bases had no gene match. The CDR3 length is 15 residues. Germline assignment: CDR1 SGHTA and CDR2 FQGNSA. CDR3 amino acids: CASSRTGTGAYEQYF. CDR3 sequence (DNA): TGTGCCAGCAGTAGAACCGGGACAGGGGCCTACGAGCAGTACTTC.

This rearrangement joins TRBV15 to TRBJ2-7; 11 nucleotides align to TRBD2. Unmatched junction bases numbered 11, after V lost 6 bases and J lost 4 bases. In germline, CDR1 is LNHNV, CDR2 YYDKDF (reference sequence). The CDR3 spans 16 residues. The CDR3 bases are TGTGCCACCAGGGGATCCGGGACTAGCGGAGCTTACGAGCAGTACTTC. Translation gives CATRGSGTSGAYEQYF.

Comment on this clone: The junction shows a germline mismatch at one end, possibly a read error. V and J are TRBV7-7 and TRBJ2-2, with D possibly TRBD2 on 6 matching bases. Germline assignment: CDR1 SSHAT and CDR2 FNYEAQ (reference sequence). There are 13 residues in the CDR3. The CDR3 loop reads CASSLSGVGELFF. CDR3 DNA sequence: TGTGCTAGCAGCTTATCGGGGGTCGGGGAGCTGTTTTTT.

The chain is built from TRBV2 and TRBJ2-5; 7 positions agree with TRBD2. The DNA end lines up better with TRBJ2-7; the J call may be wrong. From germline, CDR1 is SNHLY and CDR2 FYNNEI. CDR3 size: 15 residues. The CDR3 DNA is TGTGCCAGCAGGATGGGGGGGTACCCCTACCACGAGCAGTACTTC. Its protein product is CASRMGGYPYHEQYF.

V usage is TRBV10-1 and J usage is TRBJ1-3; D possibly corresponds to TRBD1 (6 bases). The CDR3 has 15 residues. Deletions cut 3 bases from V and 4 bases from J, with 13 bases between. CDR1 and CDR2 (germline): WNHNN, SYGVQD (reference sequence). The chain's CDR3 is CASSDNREGGNTIYF. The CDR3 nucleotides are TGCGCCAGCAGTGATAACAGGGAGGGAGGAAACACCATATATTTT.

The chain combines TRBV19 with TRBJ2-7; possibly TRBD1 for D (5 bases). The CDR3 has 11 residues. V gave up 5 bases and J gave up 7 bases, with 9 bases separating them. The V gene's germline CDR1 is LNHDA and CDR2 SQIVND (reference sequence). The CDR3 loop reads CASSLGREQYF. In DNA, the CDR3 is TGTGCCAGTAGTCTGGGGCGGGAGCAGTACTTC.